This T cell receptor beta chain was documented in a study of T cells in Graves' hyperthyroidism and ophthalmopathy (dated by TCRdb to about 2019). As for the study more broadly: Peripheral blood was sampled at the time of initial diagnosis, prior to any treatment. A discovery cohort of roughly 100 patients, 43 with Graves' ophthalmopathy and more than 55 with stable Graves' hyperthyroidism, was used to find distinguishing TCR V-J signatures. Prospective prediction of ophthalmopathy was tested in an independent validation cohort consisting of under 20 hyperthyroidism patients and more than 15 patients who later progressed to ophthalmopathy. The approximately 100 discovery patients were randomly divided into training and test sets at a 7:3 ratio. Thyroid tissue and blood T-cell repertoires from more than five Graves' hyperthyroidism patients were also compared in the study. Following sampling, methimazole starting at 30 mg daily was given to hyperthyroidism patients, and high-dose intravenous methylprednisolone was given to ophthalmopathy patients. According to the paper, TCR Vbeta CDR3 sequencing was carried out on about 140 peripheral blood samples, which came from 40 to 45 ophthalmopathy, under 80 hyperthyroidism and approximately 17 progressor patients. Findings and caveats that apply to the study as a whole: In validation, the model predicted progression to ophthalmopathy a median of roughly 6.2 months before onset, with approximately 70% sensitivity and 72.22% specificity. Most expanded thyroid clonotypes (frequency above 0.001) were also detected in blood, a finding suggesting that blood repertoires may reflect thyroid immune responses. A model built on a 13 V-J signature distinguished ophthalmopathy from stable hyperthyroidism, reaching roughly 88% sensitivity and under 84% specificity in cross-validation and 80%/75% in testing. Sample size was not statistically predetermined, and investigators were not blinded to group allocation.

The TCR beta CDR3 regions were amplified from the RNA transcripts. The TCR CDR3 was subjected to a first round of RT-PCR using the HTBI primer set and the Qiagen OneStep RT-PCR kit. A second multiplex PCR round built the libraries, followed by size selection and purification. The libraries were sequenced on an Illumina HiSeq2000 using paired-end 100 bp reads. Per the authors' processing: SOAPnuke was used to process the raw data, throwing out any read that contained adapters or uncalled bases, had a mean Phred below 15, or lacked an exact constant-primer or identifier match. High-quality paired reads were merged with COPE v1.2.5, and unique nucleotide sequences were defined as clonotypes. MiTCR v1.1 was used to align the clonotypes against IMGT TRBV, TRBD and TRBJ reference segments. Analysis was restricted to V-J combinations with a frequency above 0.0001, which covered roughly 99% of repertoires. The TCS score was defined as F50 (clonal expansion) divided by E x V (chaos), with BLOSUM62-based TCRdist calculated between CDR3 peptides within each V-J. Welch's t-statistics and random forest reduced roughly 500 V-J features to roughly 13, which were used in a naive Bayes classifier (R e1071). The public reads were reanalyzed by TCRdb: fastp trimming at Q25, MiXCR alignment, in-frame beta chains only. Each entry is one CDR3 protein sequence, shown with its most common DNA and genes. These V and J calls are TCRdb output, not the study's own analysis. The sample contains a few hundred thousand distinct CDR3 sequences, over 20% of them found a single time. The ten largest make up 50% to 75% of the sample.

Per the germline V gene (reference sequence), DFQATT is the CDR1 and SNEGSKA is the CDR2. The cysteine opens and the phenylalanine closes a CDR3 of 12 amino acids. The retained sequence is limited to the CDR3, 36 bases, with the frame set at the first base. Deletion took 4 bases off V and 6 bases off J, with a span of 12 bases between the germline ends. In the ophthalmopathy patients, disease was moderately to severely active, with a Clinical Activity Score of 3 or more, a NOSPECS grade of 4 or more, and a duration of less than 3 months. Exclusion was applied to patients with uncontrolled infections, other autoimmune diseases, pregnancy or lactation. Diagnoses were based on clinical symptoms, serum thyroxine and TRAb, thyroid ultrasound and orbital computed tomography. PBMCs were separated from roughly 9.6 ml of fresh peripheral blood using Ficoll-Paque density gradient centrifugation. Trizol reagent was used to extract total RNA, and RNA quality was then checked on an Agilent 2100 Bioanalyzer.

In its sample, this clonotype was seen many times. Its antigen remains unidentified. Base qualities are missing; no much larger clone stands one base away. Material for sequencing was blood. The rearrangement combines TRBV20-1 with TRBJ1-1; tentative D gene TRBD1, with 6 bases matching. This clonotype was obtained from a man aged 30 to 39 with Graves' ophthalmopathy. The DNA sequence is given as TGCAGTGCTACCAGGGGCAACTCTGAAGCTTTCTTT. This translates into CSATRGNSEAFF.